These 27 T cell receptor beta chains came from one sample sequenced in a study of CD8 T cells in Susac syndrome. RNA amounts of roughly 0.45 to 1 ug underwent reverse transcription with random hexamers. One entry per CDR3 protein results from TCRdb running MiXCR on the immunoSEQ multiplex PCR reads. The table has 100,000 or so distinct CDR3 sequences, nearly 97% seen once. Sequencing was performed on CD8+ T cells from PBMCs. Every receptor here comes from a human donor with Susac syndrome.

The chain couples TRBV2 to TRBJ1-2; D perhaps matches TRBD1 (5 bases). CDR1 is SNHLY, CDR2 FYNNEI, per germline. V lost 5 bases and J lost 4, with 14 bases in between. The CDR3 runs to 14 residues. In DNA, the CDR3 is TGTGCCAGCAGTTACCGGGGGGAGATCTATGGCTACACCTTC. This codes for CASSYRGEIYGYTF.

CDR3 sequence reads: CASSYLQGEPMAEQFF. The DNA for the CDR3 is TGCGCCAGCAGCTATTTACAGGGGGAACCGATGGCTGAGCAGTTCTTC. The chain recombines TRBV5-1 with TRBJ2-1; 8 positions agree with TRBD1. V lost 3 bases, J lost 9 bases, and 14 bases stayed unmatched. Germline CDR1 reads SGHRS; CDR2 reads YFSETQ. The CDR3 has 16 amino acids. Complete variable domain (other parts from reference TRBV5-1 and TRBJ2-1): KAGVTQTPRYLIKTRGQQVTLSCSPISGHRSVSWYQQTPGQGLQFLFEYFSETQRNKGNFPGRFSGRQFSNSRSEMNVSTLELGDSALYLCASSYLQGEPMAEQFFGPGTRLTVL.

The V and J genes are TRBV9 and TRBJ2-1; 7 bases are shared with TRBD2. The CDR3 loop spans 15 amino acids. V trimming: 0 bases; J trimming: 4 bases; junction bases outside the gene matches: 4. Germline CDR1 SGDLS, CDR2 YYNGEE. For the CDR3, the DNA is TGTGCCAGCAGCGTAGGGGCTAGCGGATACAATGAGCAGTTCTTC. The encoded protein is CASSVGASGYNEQFF.

The CDR3 region has the DNA TGTGCCAGCAAGACCCTCGCCTCGGACGGGACCCAGTACTTC. Encoded protein: CASKTLASDGTQYF. The V and J genes are TRBV28 and TRBJ2-5; D gene unclear. This CDR3 has 14 amino acids. The V gene lost 7 bases and the J gene lost 7 bases, with 19 bases spanning the gap. Germline V lookup: CDR1 MDHEN, CDR2 SYDVKM. Together with reference TRBV28 and TRBJ2-5, the CDR3 gives the full variable domain: DVKVTQSSRYLVKRTGEKVFLECVQDMDHENMFWYRQDPGLGLRLIYFSYDVKMKEKGDIPEGYSVSREKKERFSLILESASTNQTSMYLCASKTLASDGTQYFGPGTRLLVL.

The rearrangement joins TRBV11-2 to TRBJ2-1, with unresolved D. Germline V gene lookup returns CDR1 SGHAT and CDR2 FQNNGV. V lost 2 bases and J lost 10, with 9 bases in between. This CDR3 is built from 12 residues. This CDR3 is CASSLFVGEQFF. The DNA for the CDR3 is TGTGCCAGCAGCTTATTTGTTGGAGAGCAGTTCTTC.

The V call is TRBV20-1, the J call TRBJ2-3; D is undetermined. V was shortened by 3 bases and J by 4 bases, with 14 bases between the two germline ends. The germline gives CDR1 DFQATT, CDR2 SNEGSKA (reference sequence). CDR3 size: 14 residues. The CDR3 DNA follows: TGCAGTGCTAGGCCTGCGTGGAGCCCAGATACGCAGTATTTT. Translating it yields CSARPAWSPDTQYF.

CDR3: CASSFGGGSTDTQYF. The CDR3 coding sequence is TGCGCCAGCAGCTTCGGGGGCGGGAGCACAGATACGCAGTATTTT. The chain has TRBV5-1 and TRBJ2-3, with D perhaps matching TRBD1 or TRBD2 (6 bases each). Trimming shortened V by 2 bases and J by 0 bases, and 10 bases separated the two germline ends. This CDR3 has 15 residues. Germline CDR1 SGHRS, CDR2 YFSETQ.

The V gene is TRBV20-1, the J gene TRBJ2-1; 9 positions agree with TRBD1. The CDR3 consists of 17 residues. Germline trimming cut 5 bases from V and 4 bases from J; bases unmatched to any gene: 15. Germline CDR1 is DFQATT and CDR2 is SNEGSKA (reference sequence). The DNA of the CDR3 is TGCAGTGCTCGCGGGACAGGGAAGTCAAGGTTGTACAATGAGCAGTTCTTC. Translation gives CSARGTGKSRLYNEQFF.

The J gene is TRBJ2-3, the V gene TRBV4-1; 8 positions agree with TRBD2. Germline V CDR1 and CDR2: MGHRA, YSYEKL. V lost 4 bases to trimming and J lost 3 bases; unmatched junction nucleotides: 15. This CDR3 is built from 18 residues. The CDR3 bases are TGCGCCAGCAGCCTCTTCCCCCAGGCGGGGGGTGAAACAGATACGCAGTATTTT. Amino acids: CASSLFPQAGGETDTQYF.

The chain links TRBV7-9 to TRBJ1-2; 9 positions match TRBD1. CDR3 length equals 15 residues. Germline CDR1 is SEHNR and CDR2 is FQNEAQ (reference sequence). J gave up 4 bases and V 5 bases, and 8 bases lay outside the gene matches. The CDR3 reads CASSPWTGAAYGYTF. As DNA, the CDR3 is TGTGCCAGCAGCCCATGGACAGGGGCCGCCTATGGCTACACCTTC.

The chain carries TRBV29-1 and TRBJ2-3; D is perhaps TRBD1 or TRBD2 (5 bases each). Between the trimmed V and J ends, which lost 4 bases and 4 bases, there was a span of 15 bases. There are 14 residues in the CDR3. CDR1 SQVTM and CDR2 ANQGSEA come from the germline V gene. This CDR3 is CSVGDGGSADTQYF. The DNA of the CDR3 is TGCAGCGTTGGAGATGGGGGTTCAGCAGATACGCAGTATTTT.

The genes are TRBV20-1 and TRBJ2-3; D assignment may be TRBD1 or TRBD2 (6 bases each). Germline-derived CDR1 and CDR2 are DFQATT and SNEGSKA (reference sequence). The CDR3 is 14 amino acids. The CDR3 spells CTPLGGGGPDTQYF. In DNA, the CDR3 is TGCACTCCCCTGGGGGGCGGTGGCCCAGATACGCAGTATTTT.

This clonotype occurred once. V and J are TRBV20-1 and TRBJ2-3; D may be TRBD2 (6 bases). CDR1 DFQATT and CDR2 SNEGSKA come from the germline V gene (reference sequence). The CDR3 runs to 14 residues. Trimming took 1 base from V and 1 from J, leaving 9 bases between them. CDR3 coding DNA: TGCAGTGCTAGAGTCGCTAGCGGCACAGATACGCAGTATTTT. Protein product: CSARVASGTDTQYF.

The chain has TRBV7-2 and TRBJ2-2, with D possibly TRBD1 on 5 matching bases. The CDR3 has 16 amino acids. Germline V gives CDR1 SGHTA, CDR2 FQGNSA. The V end lost 5 bases, the J end lost 5 bases, and 18 bases lay between the germline ends. The CDR3: CASSPQPGLRTGELFF. In DNA form, the CDR3 reads TGTGCCAGCAGCCCCCAGCCAGGGTTGAGGACCGGGGAGCTGTTTTTT.

The chain couples TRBV12-3 or TRBV12-4 to TRBJ2-5, with 7 bases aligning to TRBD1. Trimming removed 7 bases from V and 5 bases from J; junction bases left unmatched: 10. This CDR3 is built from 14 residues. DNA for the CDR3: TGTGCCAGCACTACCCCAGGGGGACGGGAGACCCAGTACTTC. It codes for CASTTPGGRETQYF.

The chain combines TRBV18 with TRBJ2-7; TRBD1 aligns across 8 bases. Germline values: CDR1 KGHSH, CDR2 LQKENI. The CDR3 is 14 residues long. With 3 bases clipped from V and 2 bases from J, the junction kept 3 bases outside the gene matches. CDR3 protein: CASSPGQATYEQYF. The DNA for the CDR3 is TGTGCCAGCTCACCGGGACAGGCGACCTACGAGCAGTACTTC.

V gene TRBV4-1 combines with J gene TRBJ2-5; D is uncertain. CDR3 length: 11 residues. CDR1 and CDR2 from the germline V gene are MGHRA and YSYEKL. The V and J ends lost 0 bases and 5 bases respectively, with 1 base between them. The CDR3 DNA follows: TGCGCCAGCAGCCAAGATGAGACCCAGTACTTC. It translates to CASSQDETQYF.

The chain carries TRBV29-1 and TRBJ2-1; 14 positions agree with TRBD2. With 3 bases clipped from V and 4 bases from J, the junction kept 11 bases outside the gene matches. CDR3 length equals 18 residues. Germline V gives CDR1 SQVTM, CDR2 ANQGSEA. The CDR3 protein is CSVEGRTSGRWGYNEQFF. CDR3 coding DNA: TGCAGCGTTGAGGGCCGGACTAGCGGGAGGTGGGGTTACAATGAGCAGTTCTTC.

The chain couples TRBV4-1 to TRBJ2-2, with a weak D call TRBD2 (6 bases). This CDR3 has 16 residues. Germline V gene sequence: CDR1 MGHRA, CDR2 YSYEKL. Trimming pared 1 base from V and 1 base from J, leaving 10 bases between. DNA for the CDR3: TGCGCCAGCAGCCAAGTGCGCGGGGAGAACACCGGGGAGCTGTTTTTT. Amino acid sequence: CASSQVRGENTGELFF.

The chain joins TRBV24-1 to TRBJ2-3; either TRBD1 or TRBD2 may supply D (7 bases each). The CDR3 runs to 13 residues. Deletions cut 7 bases from V and 8 bases from J, with 15 bases between. The germline V gene encodes CDR1 KGHDR and CDR2 SFDVKD. CDR3 amino acids: CATSGAGGATQYF. In nucleotides, the CDR3 is TGTGCCACCAGCGGAGCAGGGGGGGCTACGCAGTATTTT.

V and J are TRBV19 and TRBJ2-5, with D possibly TRBD1 on 6 matching bases. The CDR3 covers 13 residues. In germline, CDR1 is LNHDA, CDR2 SQIVND (reference sequence). Trimming pared 6 bases from V and 5 bases from J, leaving 13 bases between. CDR3 residues: CASSSGERETQYF. CDR3 sequence (DNA): TGTGCCAGTAGCTCAGGGGAGAGGGAGACCCAGTACTTC.

The rearrangement links TRBV12-5 to TRBJ2-5; D not resolved. Between the trimmed V and J ends, which lost 2 bases and 1 base, there was a span of 5 bases. Germline assignment: CDR1 LGHNT and CDR2 FRNRAP. CDR3 length: 13 amino acids. The CDR3 loop reads CASGLSLQETQYF. The DNA for the CDR3 is TGTGCTAGTGGTTTGAGTCTCCAAGAGACCCAGTACTTC.

This clonotype was recorded once. The chain couples TRBV3-1 to TRBJ2-7, with no clear D. The germline CDR1 and CDR2 sequences are LGHDT and YNNKEL (reference sequence). This CDR3 has 13 amino acids. V lost 1 base, J lost 3 bases, and 7 bases lay in between. This chain's CDR3 is CASSQGKGYEQYF. CDR3 in DNA: TGTGCCAGCAGCCAAGGGAAGGGCTACGAGCAGTACTTC.

This clonotype was recorded only once. This chain uses TRBV6-1 with TRBJ1-1; D remains ambiguous. This CDR3 region has 12 residues. Per germline, CDR1 MNHNS and CDR2 SASEGT. V dropped 2 bases and J dropped 11 bases, with 12 bases sitting between them. CDR3 protein: CASSELASRAFF. DNA of the CDR3: TGTGCCAGCAGTGAACTCGCCTCGAGGGCTTTCTTT.

V gene TRBV6-4 combines with J gene TRBJ2-1; 7 bases are a match to TRBD2. The length of the CDR3 is 13 residues. The V gene's germline CDR1 is MRHNA and CDR2 SNTAGT. With V trimmed by 3 bases and J by 9 bases, 5 bases remained unmatched. This CDR3 reads CASSEREYGEQFF. In DNA form, the CDR3 reads TGTGCCAGCAGTGAGCGGGAGTACGGTGAGCAGTTCTTC.

This clonotype showed up just once. The chain links TRBV3-1 to TRBJ2-7; D gene ambiguous. Trimming cost V 4 bases and J 3 bases, with 10 bases left between them. The germline CDR1 and CDR2 sequences are LGHDT and YNNKEL (reference sequence). The length of the CDR3 is 13 residues. CDR3 in amino acids: CASSLHADYEQYF. CDR3 coding DNA: TGTGCCAGCAGCCTGCACGCGGACTACGAGCAGTACTTC.

This chain uses TRBV7-3 with TRBJ2-7, with no clear D. The CDR3 runs to 13 residues. CDR1 is SGHTA and CDR2 is FQGTGA in the germline V gene. Trimming took off 3 bases at V and 3 bases at J, with 9 bases between the two ends. The CDR3 DNA sequence: TGTGCCAGCAGCTTTGGGTCCAACTACGAGCAGTACTTC. Amino acids: CASSFGSNYEQYF.